Following are 20 T cell receptor beta chains from one sample sequenced in a study of cytomegalovirus exposure and HLA in healthy donors. This PCR relied on a set of 60 Vbeta primers and 13 Jbeta primers. Sequenced by immunoSEQ multiplex PCR; TCRdb stores in-frame clones only, minus some. The table records 95,000 to 150,000 clones, around 82% of them present only once. Material: PBMCs. Receptors originate from a woman aged 40-49 years in good health and CMV-seropositive.

V and J are TRBV4-3 and TRBJ2-1; the D gene is possibly TRBD2 (6 bases). Germline loops: CDR1 LGHNA, CDR2 YSLEER. V lost 4 bases, J lost 2 bases, and 9 bases lay in between. This CDR3 comprises 14 residues. CDR3 in DNA: TGCGCCAGCAGCCGCGCGGGAACCTACAATGAGCAGTTCTTC. Translated, it gives CASSRAGTYNEQFF.

This clone appeared a single time. The chain joins TRBV29-1 to TRBJ2-1; 8 bases fit TRBD2. Germline CDR1 SQVTM, CDR2 ANQGSEA. The CDR3 loop spans 14 amino acids. J was trimmed by 4 bases and V by 4 bases; bases with no gene match: 6. CDR3 in amino acids: CSVAGTREYNEQFF. The DNA for the CDR3 is TGCAGCGTTGCCGGGACTAGAGAATACAATGAGCAGTTCTTC.

The chain carries TRBV7-9 and TRBJ1-2; 9 nucleotides agree with TRBD1. The CDR3 is 15 amino acids. Per the germline V gene, CDR1 is SEHNR and CDR2 is FQNEAQ (reference sequence). The trim removed 5 bases at V and 4 bases at J, leaving 8 bases unmatched. DNA of the CDR3: TGTGCCAGCAGCCAAATCGGACAGGGGAGCTATGGCTACACCTTC. It encodes CASSQIGQGSYGYTF. Full variable domain (missing parts from reference TRBV7-9 and TRBJ1-2): DTGVSQNPRHKITKRGQNVTFRCDPISEHNRLYWYRQTLGQGPEFLTYFQNEAQLEKSRLLSDRFSAERPKGSFSTLEIQRTEQGDSAMYLCASSQIGQGSYGYTFGSGTRLTVV.

This rearrangement joins TRBV27 to TRBJ1-1, with D maybe TRBD1 (5 bases). The CDR3 length is 15 residues. The V end lost 0 bases, the J end lost 1 base, and 9 bases lay between the germline ends. Germline V gene sequence: CDR1 MNHEY, CDR2 SMNVEV (reference sequence). This CDR3 reads CASSLSRTPNTEAFF. CDR3 nucleotide sequence: TGTGCCAGCAGTTTATCACGGACACCGAACACTGAAGCTTTCTTT.

This clone was seen a handful of times. V and J are TRBV19 and TRBJ2-1; a weak D match, TRBD1 (5 bases). With 2 bases removed from V and 5 bases from J, the gap between germline ends came to 10 bases. CDR3 length: 14 residues. Per the germline V gene, CDR1 is LNHDA and CDR2 is SQIVND (reference sequence). CDR3 bases: TGTGCCAGTAGTATAACCCGACAGAACAATGAGCAGTTCTTC. Protein product: CASSITRQNNEQFF.

V usage is TRBV7-2 and J usage is TRBJ1-5; no definite D call. Trimming shortened V by 1 base and J by 6 bases, and 10 bases separated the two germline ends. CDR3 length: 14 residues. Germline V gives CDR1 SGHTA, CDR2 FQGNSA. The CDR3 sequence: CASSLDRLGQPQHF. CDR3 nucleotides: TGTGCCAGCAGCTTAGACCGTCTCGGTCAGCCCCAGCATTTT.

This CDR3 is CASRLGVTGGTEAFF. CDR3 sequence (DNA): TGTGCCAGCAGGTTGGGCGTAACAGGGGGCACTGAAGCTTTCTTT. The chain couples TRBV6-1 to TRBJ1-1; 8 bases line up with TRBD1. This CDR3 region has 15 residues. Trimming removed 6 bases from V and 4 bases from J; junction bases left unmatched: 10. Germline assignment: CDR1 MNHNS and CDR2 SASEGT.

The chain carries TRBV15 and TRBJ2-6, with a weak D call TRBD2 (7 bases). The CDR3 loop spans 19 amino acids. Trimming pared 1 base from V and 4 bases from J, leaving 20 bases between. Germline V gene lookup returns CDR1 LNHNV and CDR2 YYDKDF (reference sequence). The CDR3 nucleotides read TGTGCCACCAGCAGAGTATGGGGGGGGGCTCACTCCGGGGCCAACGTCCTGACTTTC. It is translated as CATSRVWGGAHSGANVLTF.

V is TRBV30 and J is TRBJ2-1; possible D gene TRBD1, 5 bases. With 1 base removed from V and 3 bases from J, the gap between germline ends came to 7 bases. Germline V gene data show CDR1 as GTSNPN and CDR2 as SVGIG (reference sequence). The CDR3 length is 13 residues. The CDR3 nucleotides read TGTGCCTGGAGTGGGGGCGGCTACAATGAGCAGTTCTTC. It yields the protein CAWSGGGYNEQFF.

J is TRBJ1-3 and V is TRBV28; D is ambiguous. Germline V CDR1 and CDR2: MDHEN, SYDVKM. The CDR3 has 12 amino acids. Trimming left V 6 bases short and J 3 bases short, with 6 bases between. CDR3 protein: CASSLVGNTIYF. DNA for the CDR3: TGTGCCAGCAGCCTCGTTGGAAACACCATATATTTT.

This rearrangement joins TRBV6-1 to TRBJ2-1; 8 bases match TRBD2. The CDR3 runs 14 residues. Germline loops: CDR1 MNHNS, CDR2 SASEGT. The V and J ends lost 6 bases and 9 bases, in that order; junction bases with no gene match: 10. In nucleotides, the CDR3 is TGTGCCAGCAGGAAAGGGACGGGGGGGAGTGAGCAGTTCTTC. The encoded protein is CASRKGTGGSEQFF.

For this clone: This CDR3 is missing its conserved last phenylalanine or tryptophan, likely due to a read error. The CDR3 DNA is TGCGCCAGCAGTGAGGGATTGGGAGAGAACACTGAAGCTTTCTCT. The encoded protein is CASSEGLGENTEAFS. The J gene is TRBJ1-1, the V gene TRBV10-1, with no clear D. The CDR3 is 15 residues long. The V gene's germline CDR1 is WNHNN and CDR2 SYGVQD (reference sequence). V lost 2 bases to trimming and J lost 1 base, with 11 bases between them.

The rearrangement links TRBV9 to TRBJ2-1; D possibly corresponds to TRBD2 (5 bases). The CDR3 covers 15 residues. The V end lost 4 bases, the J end lost 0 bases, and 11 bases lay between the germline ends. Germline lookup yields CDR1 SGDLS and CDR2 YYNGEE. The CDR3 region is CASSPPRGSYNEQFF. Here the CDR3 DNA reads TGTGCCAGCAGCCCTCCCCGGGGCTCCTACAATGAGCAGTTCTTC.

This chain uses TRBV10-1 with TRBJ2-5, with D hard to call. The closer fit of TRBJ2-7 to the DNA end suggests the J call may be wrong. CDR3 length: 13 residues. The germline V gene encodes CDR1 WNHNN and CDR2 SYGVQD (reference sequence). Here the CDR3 reads CASSYGPYYEQYF. The CDR3 DNA is TGCGCCAGCAGTTACGGCCCCTACTACGAGCAGTACTTC.

The gene calls are TRBV25-1 and TRBJ2-3; tentatively, D is TRBD1 (6 bases). Germline-derived CDR1 and CDR2 are MGHDK and SYGVNS. Trimming pared 10 bases from V and 0 bases from J, leaving 14 bases between. The CDR3 is 14 amino acids. CDR3 nucleotides: TGTGCCACCAAACAAAGGGGGAGCACAGATACGCAGTATTTT. Translated: CATKQRGSTDTQYF. Full variable domain (rest looked up from reference TRBV25-1 and TRBJ2-3): EADIYQTPRYLVIGTGKKITLECSQTMGHDKMYWYQQDPGMELHLIHYSYGVNSTEKGDLSSESTVSRIRTEHFPLTLESARPSHTSQYLCATKQRGSTDTQYFGPGTRLTVL.

The V and J genes are TRBV6-5 and TRBJ2-1, with 7 bases fitting TRBD2. Per the germline V gene, CDR1 is MNHEY and CDR2 is SVGAGI. This CDR3 spans 16 amino acids. The V and J ends lost 0 bases and 6 bases, in that order; junction bases with no gene match: 8. The CDR3: CASSYSLAGEGNEQFF. The CDR3 DNA follows: TGTGCCAGCAGTTACTCCTTAGCGGGCGAGGGCAATGAGCAGTTCTTC.

In DNA form, the CDR3 reads TGCGCCAGCAGCGACGGACTAGCGGAGTACACAGATACGCAGTATTTT. It yields the protein CASSDGLAEYTDTQYF. This sequence joins TRBV5-1 and TRBJ2-3, with 10 positions matching TRBD2. Looked up from germline, CDR1 is SGHRS and CDR2 is YFSETQ. The trim removed 4 bases at V and 2 bases at J, leaving 7 bases unmatched. The CDR3 runs to 16 residues.

The CDR3 coding sequence is TGCGCCAGCAGCCAAGGGACAGGGTTTTTTTATGGCTACACCTTC. Translating gives CASSQGTGFFYGYTF. The chain links TRBV4-1 to TRBJ1-2, with 8 bases fitting TRBD1. CDR3 length equals 15 residues. The trim removed 1 base at V and 5 bases at J, leaving 6 bases unmatched. Germline CDR1 is MGHRA and CDR2 is YSYEKL.

This chain links TRBV21-1 with TRBJ2-7; TRBD2 was called by the table and not checked on the DNA. TRBV21-1 is deemed a pseudogene. The CDR3 covers 11 residues. The CDR3 sequence is CASSKFGGQYF. In DNA, the CDR3 is TGTGCCAGCAGCAAGTTTGGCGGGCAGTACTTC.

This chain links TRBV28 with TRBJ2-7; D is unclear. This CDR3 is 14 amino acids long. Trimming stripped 0 bases from V and 1 base from J, with 7 bases between. Per germline, CDR1 MDHEN and CDR2 SYDVKM. The CDR3 loop reads CASSLWWQSYEQYF. The CDR3 DNA is TGTGCCAGCAGTTTATGGTGGCAGTCCTACGAGCAGTACTTC.